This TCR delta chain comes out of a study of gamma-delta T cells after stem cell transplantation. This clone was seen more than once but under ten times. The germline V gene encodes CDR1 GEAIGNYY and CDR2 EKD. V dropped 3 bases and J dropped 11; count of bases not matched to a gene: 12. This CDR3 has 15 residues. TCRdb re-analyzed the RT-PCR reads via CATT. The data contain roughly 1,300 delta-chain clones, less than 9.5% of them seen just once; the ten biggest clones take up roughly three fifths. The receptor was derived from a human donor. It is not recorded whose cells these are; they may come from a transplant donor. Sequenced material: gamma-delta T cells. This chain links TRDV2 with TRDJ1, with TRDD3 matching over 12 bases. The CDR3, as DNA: TGTGCCTGTGACCGACTGGGGGATACCGGGACTCAGCTCATCTTT. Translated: CACDRLGDTGTQLIF.